These T cell receptor beta chains were read from a single sample in a study of T cells in Graves' hyperthyroidism and ophthalmopathy. Via MiXCR, TCRdb re-called the multiplex PCR reads, giving one row per CDR3 protein. The sample yields around 300,000 distinct CDR3 sequences, roughly 15% seen once. Sequenced material: blood. The origin of the receptors is a woman in her 50s with Graves' hyperthyroidism that later progressed to Graves' ophthalmopathy. CDR3s include the opening cysteine and the closing phenylalanine or tryptophan. The D gene is left open where the match is weak. The size of a clone is reported for some rows only, either as once, few or many, or as a class for expanded clones.

TRBV3-1	17	NA	TRBJ2-3	TRBD2	CATSRASGFTSTDTQYF	TGTGCCACCTCAAGGGCTAGCGGTTTTACTAGCACAGATACGCAGTATTTT
TRBV7-3	15	few	TRBJ2-7	TRBD2	CASSLGGAGERGQYF	TGTGCCAGCAGCTTAGGTGGGGCGGGAGAACGCGGGCAGTACTTC
TRBV5-1	14	many	TRBJ1-2	TRBD1	CASSESQGTYGYTF	TGCGCCAGCAGCGAATCACAGGGGACCTATGGCTACACCTTC
TRBV2	14	many	TRBJ1-6	TRBD1	CASSYRGGNSPLHF	TGTGCCAGCAGTTACAGGGGTGGAAATTCACCCCTCCACTTT
TRBV28	12	many	TRBJ1-5	NA	CASSLINQPQHF	TGTGCCAGCAGTTTGATCAATCAGCCCCAGCATTTT
TRBV3-1	15	many	TRBJ2-1	TRBD2	CASSLWAGGGNEQFF	TGTGCCAGCAGCCTCTGGGCGGGAGGGGGCAATGAGCAGTTCTTC
TRBV5-6	16	few	TRBJ2-7	TRBD1	CASSFGPGGLKYEQYF	TGTGCCAGCAGCTTTGGGCCAGGGGGCTTGAAATACGAGCAGTACTTC
TRBV7-9	15	NA	TRBJ1-5	TRBD1	CASSFTGGVNQPQHF	TGTGCCAGCAGTTTTACAGGGGGAGTCAATCAGCCCCAGCATTTT
TRBV7-3	13	many	TRBJ1-5	NA	CASSLGSGQPQHF	TGTGCCAGCAGCTTGGGGAGTGGTCAGCCCCAGCATTTT
TRBV11-2	15	NA	TRBJ1-1	TRBD1	CASSFATGGWTEAFF	TGTGCCAGCAGCTTTGCGACAGGGGGCTGGACTGAAGCTTTCTTT
TRBV9	16	few	TRBJ2-3	TRBD2	CASSVEGGRAADTQYF	TGTGCCAGCAGCGTAGAGGGCGGGAGGGCCGCAGATACGCAGTATTTT
TRBV7-9	13	many	TRBJ2-5	NA	CASSFSVQETQYF	TGTGCCAGCAGCTTTTCAGTGCAAGAGACCCAGTACTTC
TRBV7-9	11	many	TRBJ2-7	NA	CASKSGYEQYF	TGTGCCAGCAAATCAGGCTACGAGCAGTACTTC
TRBV5-1	16	many	TRBJ2-3	NA	CASSLGSSSNTDTQYF	TGCGCCAGCAGCTTGGGATCTAGCTCAAACACAGATACGCAGTATTTT
TRBV11-1	15	many	TRBJ2-4	NA	CASSLGEQGSNIQYF	TGTGCCAGCAGCTTAGGCGAGCAGGGCTCGAACATTCAGTACTTC
TRBV10-1	14	many	TRBJ1-1	TRBD1	CASSPDRVDTEAFF	TGCGCCAGCAGCCCGGACAGGGTTGACACCGAAGCTTTCTTT
TRBV27	14	few	TRBJ2-7	NA	CASTQRGGGYEQYF	TGTGCCAGCACCCAAAGGGGAGGCGGCTACGAGCAGTACTTC
TRBV27	15	many	TRBJ2-5	TRBD1	CASSKDREVRETQYF	TGTGCCAGCAGTAAGGACAGGGAGGTTCGGGAGACCCAGTACTTC
TRBV29-1	15	NA	TRBJ2-7	TRBD1	CSVEGGQLSSYEQYF	TGCAGCGTTGAAGGGGGACAGTTGAGCTCCTACGAGCAGTACTTC
TRBV11-3	16	many	TRBJ2-1	TRBD2	CAGSLDMGLAGLEQFF	TGTGCCGGCAGCTTAGATATGGGACTAGCGGGACTTGAGCAGTTCTTC
TRBV28	16	many	TRBJ2-5	TRBD1	CASSSPGQGEGETQYF	TGTGCCAGCAGTTCGCCGGGACAGGGGGAGGGAGAGACCCAGTACTTC
TRBV9	15	NA	TRBJ2-5	NA	CASSVGLGPQETQYF	TGTGCCAGCAGCGTAGGATTGGGACCCCAAGAGACCCAGTACTTC
TRBV9	16	many	TRBJ2-1	NA	CASSVSGQSRYNEQFF	TGTGCCAGCAGCGTAAGTGGACAGTCCCGCTACAATGAGCAGTTCTTC
TRBV27	12	many	TRBJ1-5	NA	CASSTRNQPQHF	TGTGCCAGCAGCACCCGCAATCAGCCCCAGCATTTT
TRBV28	15	NA	TRBJ2-7	NA	CASSSAAAPSYEQYF	TGTGCCAGCAGTAGCGCTGCGGCCCCCTCCTACGAGCAGTACTTC
TRBV7-9	13	many	TRBJ2-7	NA	CASSPGASYEQYF	TGTGCCAGCAGCCCGGGAGCCTCCTACGAGCAGTACTTC
TRBV11-2	10	many	TRBJ2-7	NA	CASSFYEQYF	TGTGCCAGCAGCTTCTACGAGCAGTACTTC
TRBV6-5	15	few	TRBJ2-6	NA	CASSPDRPGANVLTF	TGTGCCAGCAGTCCCGACAGACCTGGGGCCAACGTCCTGACTTTC
TRBV28	16	many	TRBJ2-1	TRBD2	CASSFSSGRTYNEQFF	TGTGCCAGCAGTTTCTCTAGCGGGAGAACCTACAATGAGCAGTTCTTC
TRBV6-1	15	NA	TRBJ2-2	NA	CASSRKEGPPGELVF	TGTGCCAGCAGTAGGAAAGAAGGTCCCCCCGGGGAGCTGGTTTTT
TRBV6-1	13	few	TRBJ1-2	NA	CASALVGSDGYTF	TGTGCCAGCGCCTTGGTGGGATCTGATGGCTACACCTTC
TRBV30	13	many	TRBJ2-7	NA	CAWNSGRTYEQYF	TGTGCCTGGAACTCGGGCAGGACCTACGAGCAGTACTTC
TRBV11-2	16	many	TRBJ2-7	NA	CASSPLKRGGVYEQYF	TGTGCCAGCAGCCCTCTCAAACGAGGGGGGGTCTACGAGCAGTACTTC
TRBV5-4	14	NA	TRBJ2-1	NA	CASSLEGFGNEQFF	TGTGCCAGCAGCTTGGAGGGGTTCGGAAATGAGCAGTTCTTC
TRBV29-1	14	NA	TRBJ1-3	TRBD1	CSGGQGTAGNTIYF	TGCAGCGGTGGACAGGGGACGGCTGGAAACACCATATATTTT
TRBV7-9	13	many	TRBJ2-1	NA	CASRRLIYNEQFF	TGTGCCAGCAGGAGGCTAATCTACAATGAGCAGTTCTTC
TRBV5-1	11	NA	TRBJ2-5	NA	CASSLDNYQYF	TGCGCCAGCAGCTTAGACAACTACCAGTACTTC
TRBV20-1	13	few	TRBJ1-5	TRBD1	CSARGQGYQPQHF	TGCAGTGCTAGAGGACAGGGGTATCAGCCCCAGCATTTT
TRBV28	17	many	TRBJ1-5	TRBD1	CASSPGTGGPKIQPQHF	TGTGCCAGCAGTCCCGGGACAGGAGGGCCCAAAATTCAGCCCCAGCATTTT
TRBV6-1	15	many	TRBJ2-7	NA	CASRQIGQFRDEQYF	TGTGCCAGCAGGCAGATTGGACAGTTCAGGGACGAGCAGTACTTC
TRBV28	16	many	TRBJ1-5	NA	CASSRGFRMWNQPQHF	TGTGCCAGCTCGCGGGGATTTCGAATGTGGAATCAGCCCCAGCATTTT
TRBV10-3	17	NA	TRBJ2-1	TRBD2	CAISESSVAGAYNEQFF	TGTGCCATCAGTGAGTCTTCGGTGGCGGGAGCTTACAATGAGCAGTTCTTC
TRBV19	18	NA	TRBJ2-3	NA	CASEPRGFYFIDTDTQYF	TGTGCCAGTGAACCGAGGGGGTTTTACTTTATCGACACAGATACGCAGTATTTT
TRBV20-1	11	many	TRBJ1-2	NA	CSTYSNYGYTF	TGCAGTACGTACAGTAACTATGGCTACACCTTC
TRBV20-1	11	NA	TRBJ2-3	NA	CSAQYTDTQYF	TGCAGTGCTCAGTACACAGATACGCAGTATTTT
TRBV27	18	many	TRBJ1-5	TRBD1	CASSRTGGNSIGNQPQHF	TGTGCCAGCAGCCGGACAGGGGGTAACTCTATAGGCAATCAGCCCCAGCATTTT
TRBV4-1	18	few	TRBJ2-7	TRBD2	CASSQVGIAGPAGDEQYF	TGCGCCAGCAGCCAAGTGGGAATAGCGGGTCCGGCCGGGGACGAGCAGTACTTC
TRBV19	16	many	TRBJ2-7	TRBD2	CASRLRLAGGTYEQYF	TGTGCCAGTAGACTAAGACTAGCGGGAGGGACCTACGAGCAGTACTTC
TRBV11-2	15	many	TRBJ1-5	TRBD1	CASSSLTGRNQPQHF	TGTGCCAGCAGCTCGCTGACAGGGAGGAACCAGCCCCAGCATTTT
TRBV28	16	many	TRBJ1-4	NA	CASSLFRPATNEKLFF	TGTGCCAGCAGCCTTTTCCGGCCTGCAACTAATGAAAAACTGTTTTTT
TRBV27	13	many	TRBJ1-5	TRBD1	CASSQGENQPQHF	TGTGCCAGCAGCCAGGGGGAGAATCAGCCCCAGCATTTT
TRBV5-1	13	many	TRBJ2-1	NA	CASSSTLSGEQFF	TGCGCCAGCAGCTCCACCCTTAGTGGGGAGCAGTTCTTC